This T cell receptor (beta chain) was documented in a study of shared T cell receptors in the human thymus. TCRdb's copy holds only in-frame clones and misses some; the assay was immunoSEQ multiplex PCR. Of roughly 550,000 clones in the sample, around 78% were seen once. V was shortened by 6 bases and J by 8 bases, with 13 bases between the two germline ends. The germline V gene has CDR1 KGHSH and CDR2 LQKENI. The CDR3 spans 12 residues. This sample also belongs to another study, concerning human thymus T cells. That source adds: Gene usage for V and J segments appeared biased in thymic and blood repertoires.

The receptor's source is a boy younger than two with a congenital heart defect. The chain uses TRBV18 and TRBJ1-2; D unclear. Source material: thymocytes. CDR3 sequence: CASSGPPGGYTF. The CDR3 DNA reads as TGTGCCAGCTCCGGCCCACCCGGGGGCTACACCTTC.